The clone carrying this T cell receptor (beta chain) was seen once. Its antigen remains unknown. This entry is derived from a study of T cell responses to AZD1222 COVID-19 vaccine. Regarding the study as a whole: Nearly half of spike-specific TCRs reportedly target variant regions that are unmutated in the B.1.351 and B.1.1.7 variants.

Sequenced by immunoSEQ multiplex PCR; TCRdb stores in-frame clones only, minus some. The sample has some 160,000 clones; roughly 92% are singletons. Trimming left V 5 bases short and J 0 bases short, with 11 bases between. Germline V gene sequence: CDR1 SGHAT, CDR2 FQNNGV. The CDR3 has 14 amino acids. V and J are TRBV11-2 and TRBJ2-7; D might be TRBD1 or TRBD2, each matching 6 bases. The TCR sequence derives from an adult in good health. The sample here was peripheral blood, taken on day 0 of AZD1222 vaccination. This chain's CDR3 is CASSGRGGSYEQYF. The CDR3 nucleotides are TGTGCCAGCAGCGGCAGGGGAGGCTCCTACGAGCAGTACTTC. The full variable domain, rest sourced from reference TRBV11-2 and TRBJ2-7, is EAGVAQSPRYKIIEKRQSVAFWCNPISGHATLYWYQQILGQGPKLLIQFQNNGVVDDSQLPKDRFSAERLKGVDSTLKIQPAKLEDSAVYLCASSGRGGSYEQYFGPGTRLTVT.